This is a list of T cell receptor beta chains from one sample in a study of T cells in Graves' hyperthyroidism and ophthalmopathy. Each CDR3 protein gets one entry after TCRdb re-called the multiplex PCR reads with MiXCR. This table holds about 560,000 distinct CDR3 sequences, over 15% found once. Source material: blood. The receptor set was obtained from a woman in her late teens or twenties with Graves' hyperthyroidism. Each CDR3 is given with its conserved first and last residue. Fields, in order: CDR3 DNA, CDR3 protein, D gene, clone size, V gene, J gene. A D gene is named only where the DNA matches it firmly. A row's size may be missing; if present it is once, few, many or a size class.

DNA: TGTGCCACCAGTGATTTTGCGGCAGGGAGTGAAAAACTGTTTTTT
CDR3: CATSDFAAGSEKLFF
D: .
size: .
V: TRBV24-1
J: TRBJ1-4

DNA: TGTGCCAGCAGCCAAGGACTAGCGGGGGGCCAAAGGGATACGCAGTATTTT
CDR3: CASSQGLAGGQRDTQYF
D: TRBD2
size: many
V: TRBV7-8
J: TRBJ2-3

DNA: TGTGCCAGCAGCGTGGCCGGGATATCGGATTCACCCCTCCACTTT
CDR3: CASSVAGISDSPLHF
D: .
size: few
V: TRBV9
J: TRBJ1-6

DNA: TGTGCCAGCAGCCTGCGTGGGCAGGGATCGACCGGGGAGCTGTTTTTT
CDR3: CASSLRGQGSTGELFF
D: .
size: .
V: TRBV7-8
J: TRBJ2-2

DNA: TGTGCCAGCAGTTACTCCCCGCTGTCACCCCTCCACTTT
CDR3: CASSYSPLSPLHF
D: .
size: few
V: TRBV6-6
J: TRBJ1-6

DNA: TGCAGTGCGGGGGGACAGGGGGTGTTCACTGAAGCTTTCTTT
CDR3: CSAGGQGVFTEAFF
D: TRBD1
size: .
V: TRBV20-1
J: TRBJ1-1

DNA: TGTGCCAGCACCGATTACGGACAGGTAGCCTACGAGCAGTACTTC
CDR3: CASTDYGQVAYEQYF
D: TRBD1
size: many
V: TRBV6-2/TRBV6-3
J: TRBJ2-7

DNA: TGTGCCTGGAGCCGCCCTCCTCAGCCCCAGCATTTT
CDR3: CAWSRPPQPQHF
D: .
size: few
V: TRBV30
J: TRBJ1-5

DNA: TGCGCCAGCAGCCAAGTCGGGGGCTCTGGGGCCAACGTCCTGACTTTC
CDR3: CASSQVGGSGANVLTF
D: .
size: .
V: TRBV4-3
J: TRBJ2-6

DNA: TGTGCCAGCGAGCAGGGGCGTGCCAAGGATACGCAGTATTTT
CDR3: CASEQGRAKDTQYF
D: .
size: .
V: TRBV5-5
J: TRBJ2-3

DNA: TGTGCCAGCAGCCGAGCGGGGGGTTCCTACGAGCAGTACTTC
CDR3: CASSRAGGSYEQYF
D: TRBD2
size: many
V: TRBV11-2
J: TRBJ2-7

DNA: TGTGCCAGCAGTTTGCATTGGTGGGACGGGAGCACAAGAGATGCAAACCAAGAGACCCAGTACTTC
CDR3: CASSLHWWDGSTRDANQETQYF
D: .
size: many
V: TRBV6-1
J: TRBJ2-5

DNA: TGTGCCAGCAGTTGGCGGGGGTACGGGGAGCTGTTTTTT
CDR3: CASSWRGYGELFF
D: TRBD2
size: many
V: TRBV12-3/TRBV12-4
J: TRBJ2-2

DNA: TGCAGTGCTAGTGACGGGAAGAGCTCCTACAATGAGCAGTTCTTC
CDR3: CSASDGKSSYNEQFF
D: .
size: many
V: TRBV20-1
J: TRBJ2-1

DNA: TGTGCCAGCACTAGACGGACCGGGGAGCTGTTTTTT
CDR3: CASTRRTGELFF
D: .
size: many
V: TRBV2
J: TRBJ2-2

DNA: TGTGCCAGCAGTTACGACGGGAGGGGCACAGATACGCAGTATTTT
CDR3: CASSYDGRGTDTQYF
D: TRBD2
size: few
V: TRBV12-3/TRBV12-4
J: TRBJ2-3

DNA: TGCAGTGCACGGGGGCCGGGGGACATTCAGTACTTC
CDR3: CSARGPGDIQYF
D: .
size: many
V: TRBV20-1
J: TRBJ2-4

DNA: TGTGCCAGCAGTTATATGGTTCCGGAGTTCACCGGGGAGCTGTTTTTT
CDR3: CASSYMVPEFTGELFF
D: .
size: .
V: TRBV6-2/TRBV6-3
J: TRBJ2-2

DNA: TGTGCCACCAGCCTAGCAGGGGGGCAAAGCAATCAGCCCCAGCATTTT
CDR3: CATSLAGGQSNQPQHF
D: TRBD1
size: many
V: TRBV24-1
J: TRBJ1-5

DNA: TGCAGTGCTAGAGATAATTCAGGGCTTACTTACCGTGGCTACACCTTC
CDR3: CSARDNSGLTYRGYTF
D: .
size: .
V: TRBV20-1
J: TRBJ1-2

DNA: TGTGCCAGCAGTGACGGAGAGGCCGCGAACACTGAAGCTTTCTTT
CDR3: CASSDGEAANTEAFF
D: .
size: many
V: TRBV2
J: TRBJ1-1

DNA: TGTGCCAGCAGCTCAACTCCCCGTTCCTACGAGCAGTACTTC
CDR3: CASSSTPRSYEQYF
D: .
size: many
V: TRBV7-6
J: TRBJ2-7

DNA: TGTGCCTGGAGGGCGGGAGCCCACGAGCAGTACTTC
CDR3: CAWRAGAHEQYF
D: TRBD2
size: many
V: TRBV30
J: TRBJ2-7

DNA: TGTGCCAGCAGCCAATTGAGGGCCACAATCGGGGCGCAGTATTTT
CDR3: CASSQLRATIGAQYF
D: .
size: many
V: TRBV3-1
J: TRBJ2-3

DNA: TGTGCCAGCAGCCCGCGGACTAGCCTCAGATACAATGAGCAGTTCTTC
CDR3: CASSPRTSLRYNEQFF
D: TRBD2
size: many
V: TRBV11-2
J: TRBJ2-1

DNA: TGTGCCACCAGTGCCCACCCCAATGAGCAGTTCTTC
CDR3: CATSAHPNEQFF
D: .
size: few
V: TRBV24-1
J: TRBJ2-1

DNA: TGTGCCATCCTAGCCTCCAATGAGCAGTTCTTC
CDR3: CAILASNEQFF
D: .
size: .
V: TRBV10-3
J: TRBJ2-1

DNA: TGTGCCAGCTCACCTAACACCGGATGGGACCTATACAATGAGCAGTTCTTC
CDR3: CASSPNTGWDLYNEQFF
D: .
size: few
V: TRBV18
J: TRBJ2-1

DNA: TGTGCCAGCGGCTTAGGTACAAGCAAGCAGTACTTC
CDR3: CASGLGTSKQYF
D: .
size: .
V: TRBV7-9
J: TRBJ2-7

DNA: TGTGCCAGCTCACCATCAGCGACAGGGACTGGGGCCAACGTCCTGACTTTC
CDR3: CASSPSATGTGANVLTF
D: TRBD1
size: .
V: TRBV18
J: TRBJ2-6

DNA: TGTGCGTTCGGGAGTTGGTATGAGCAGTTCTTC
CDR3: CAFGSWYEQFF
D: .
size: few
V: TRBV28
J: TRBJ2-1

DNA: TGTGCCAGCAGCCCAAGACAGGAGGATGGCTACACCTTC
CDR3: CASSPRQEDGYTF
D: .
size: .
V: TRBV5-8
J: TRBJ1-2

DNA: TGTGCCAGCAGAAACAACAGGGGGCAGGGCTACACCTTC
CDR3: CASRNNRGQGYTF
D: TRBD1
size: many
V: TRBV27
J: TRBJ1-2

DNA: TGTGCCAGACGCAGGTGGAGGGACCTAAATTCACCCCTCCACTTT
CDR3: CARRRWRDLNSPLHF
D: .
size: many
V: TRBV11-3
J: TRBJ1-6